The 20 T cell receptor beta chains in this list originate from one sample, sequenced in a study of blood T cell repertoires in COVID-19. Method: immunoSEQ multiplex PCR; TCRdb's copy keeps in-frame clones and lacks some. The sample gives 250,000 or so clones, 90% of which show up once; 2.1% is in the top ten. The sample taken for sequencing was peripheral blood. Receptors originate from a woman in her sixties or seventies with COVID-19, enrolled during active disease.

V usage is TRBV6-6 and J usage is TRBJ2-6, with a possible D match to TRBD1 (6 bases). This CDR3 contains 16 residues. Trimming cost V 2 bases and J 1 base, with 9 bases left between them. CDR1 MNHNY and CDR2 SVGAGI come from the germline V gene (reference sequence). CDR3 nucleotide sequence: TGTGCCAGCAGTTACGAAACAGGGTCTGGGGCCAACGTCCTGACTTTC. Translating gives CASSYETGSGANVLTF.

The rearrangement joins TRBV5-4 to TRBJ2-5; 7 bases match TRBD1. Germline CDR1 and CDR2: SGHNT and YYREEE (reference sequence). The CDR3 spans 14 residues. Trimming at V came to 0 bases and at J to 5 bases, leaving 4 bases not matched to a gene. The CDR3 region has the DNA TGTGCCAGCAGCTTGGACAGGGGCTGGGAGACCCAGTACTTC. Amino acid sequence: CASSLDRGWETQYF.

V is TRBV13 and J is TRBJ2-7; possible D gene TRBD1, 5 bases. The V gene lost 5 bases and the J gene lost 3 bases, with 14 bases spanning the gap. The CDR3 covers 14 residues. The germline V gene has CDR1 PRHDT and CDR2 FYEKMQ (reference sequence). CDR3 in DNA: TGTGCCAGCAGCGCCCGAGTGACAGACTACGAGCAGTACTTC. Protein sequence: CASSARVTDYEQYF.

This clone appeared a single time. The V call is TRBV2, the J call TRBJ1-1; D perhaps matches TRBD1 (5 bases). Between the trimmed V and J ends, which lost 5 bases and 7 bases, there was a span of 17 bases. Germline values: CDR1 SNHLY, CDR2 FYNNEI. This CDR3 region has 14 residues. The DNA of the CDR3 is TGTGCCAGCAGTCAGGGAAGGGGTCCGGTTGAAGCTTTCTTT. Translating gives CASSQGRGPVEAFF.

This rearrangement joins TRBV27 to TRBJ1-1; D might be TRBD1 (6 bases). The germline V gene has CDR1 MNHEY and CDR2 SMNVEV (reference sequence). CDR3 length: 17 amino acids. V dropped 7 bases and J dropped 1 base, with 22 bases sitting between them. This CDR3 is CASTHPWAGVGNTEAFF. In DNA, the CDR3 is TGTGCCAGCACCCACCCCTGGGCAGGGGTTGGGAACACTGAAGCTTTCTTT.

The rearrangement joins TRBV6-2 or TRBV6-3 to TRBJ1-4; 8 nucleotides match TRBD1. Germline lookup yields CDR1 MNHEY and CDR2 SVGEGT. Trimming cost V 2 bases and J 8 bases; bases outside gene matches: 7. The CDR3 is 15 amino acids. CDR3 DNA sequence: TGTGCCAGCAGTTACGGTAGCAGGGGGCTCGAAAAACTGTTTTTT. Protein sequence: CASSYGSRGLEKLFF.

V and J are TRBV28 and TRBJ1-5; 10 bases agree with TRBD1. V shed 5 bases, J shed 4 bases, and the junction held 5 bases outside the gene matches. Germline CDR1 and CDR2: MDHEN and SYDVKM. The CDR3 runs to 15 residues. For the CDR3, the DNA is TGTGCCAGCAGTCCGCCGGACAGGGGGAATCAGCCCCAGCATTTT. It yields the protein CASSPPDRGNQPQHF.

The gene calls are TRBV5-4 and TRBJ1-1; TRBD1 matches 12 bases. CDR1 SGHNT and CDR2 YYREEE come from the germline V gene (reference sequence). There are 13 residues in the CDR3. V shed 0 bases and J 13 bases; nucleotides not matched to a gene: 4. The CDR3 sequence is CASSLAGTGGGFF. The CDR3 bases are TGTGCCAGCAGCTTGGCTGGGACAGGGGGCGGTTTCTTT.

The chain has TRBV30 and TRBJ1-5, with D uncertain. This CDR3 contains 12 residues. Germline V CDR1 and CDR2: GTSNPN, SVGIG (reference sequence). Deletions cut 5 bases from V and 2 bases from J, with 7 bases between. Written as DNA, the CDR3 is TGTGCCTGGGGACCTGGCAATCAGCCCCAGCATTTT. Its protein product is CAWGPGNQPQHF.

The genes are TRBV7-8 and TRBJ1-6; unclear D gene. With 1 base removed from V and 3 bases from J, the gap between germline ends came to 7 bases. The CDR3 covers 15 residues. CDR1 is SGHVS and CDR2 is FQNEAQ in the germline V gene. The CDR3 is CASSLESVYNSPLHF. The CDR3, as DNA: TGTGCCAGCAGCTTAGAATCGGTCTATAATTCACCCCTCCACTTT.

V and J are TRBV5-1 and TRBJ2-7; 8 bases align to TRBD2. V lost 3 bases and J lost 2; bases outside the gene matches: 7. The germline CDR1 and CDR2 sequences are SGHRS and YFSETQ. The CDR3 length is 15 residues. The CDR3 is CASSSLAGTTYEQYF. In DNA form, the CDR3 reads TGCGCCAGCAGCTCTTTAGCGGGGACTACCTACGAGCAGTACTTC.

The chain couples TRBV27 to TRBJ2-7, with 9 bases fitting TRBD1. This CDR3 is 15 amino acids long. CDR1 is MNHEY and CDR2 is SMNVEV in the germline V gene (reference sequence). J lost 2 bases, V lost 2 bases, and 4 bases had no gene match. DNA of the CDR3: TGTGCCAGCAGTTTAACAGGGGGCAGACCCTACGAGCAGTACTTC. It is translated as CASSLTGGRPYEQYF.

The chain carries TRBV5-1 and TRBJ2-2; the match to TRBD2 covers 9 bases. This CDR3 has 16 residues. Germline loops: CDR1 SGHRS, CDR2 YFSETQ. The V segment lost 4 bases and the J segment 6 bases; nucleotides outside the gene matches: 10. For the CDR3, the DNA is TGCGCCAGCAGCACTGCTAGCGGGATACACGCCGGGGAGCTGTTTTTT. Encoded protein: CASSTASGIHAGELFF.

The V and J genes are TRBV3-1 (or the pseudogene TRBV3-2) and TRBJ1-2; no definite D call. Germline CDR1 reads LGHDT; CDR2 reads YNNKEL (reference sequence). V lost 6 bases and J lost 8, with 13 bases in between. The CDR3 consists of 12 residues. CDR3 coding DNA: TGTGCCAGCAGAGTACCAGGAGGAGGCTACACCTTC. Translating gives CASRVPGGGYTF.

V is TRBV7-2 and J is TRBJ1-6; D possibly corresponds to TRBD1 (5 bases). Trimming stripped 2 bases from V and 10 bases from J, with 12 bases between. This CDR3 spans 14 amino acids. Germline V gene lookup returns CDR1 SGHTA and CDR2 FQGNSA. The CDR3 sequence: CASSLQGIQSPLHF. The CDR3 DNA sequence: TGTGCCAGCAGCTTACAGGGTATTCAGTCACCCCTCCACTTT.

The J gene is TRBJ1-5, the V gene TRBV6-6; possible D gene TRBD1, 5 bases. The ends were cut back, 4 bases at V and 2 bases at J, with 9 bases in the middle. CDR3 length equals 14 residues. Germline-derived CDR1 and CDR2 are MNHNY and SVGAGI (reference sequence). In nucleotides, the CDR3 is TGTGCCAGCAGTTTCGACAGACGCAATCAGCCCCAGCATTTT. Amino acids: CASSFDRRNQPQHF.

V gene TRBV4-2 combines with J gene TRBJ2-7, with 7 bases matching TRBD1. The germline V gene encodes CDR1 LGHNA and CDR2 YNFKEQ. J was trimmed by 3 bases and V by 0 bases; bases with no gene match: 8. This CDR3 is 16 amino acids long. CDR3 DNA: TGTGCCAGCAGCCAAGAATCTACGGGACAGAGCTACGAGCAGTACTTC. This sequence encodes CASSQESTGQSYEQYF.

The chain recombines TRBV7-9 with TRBJ2-6; TRBD2 matches 13 bases. The CDR3 has 18 amino acids. Germline CDR1 reads SEHNR; CDR2 reads FQNEAQ (reference sequence). J was trimmed by 4 bases and V by 5 bases; bases with no gene match: 8. CDR3 sequence reads: CASSPRTSGGWGANVLTF. The CDR3 region has the DNA TGTGCCAGCAGCCCCCGGACTAGCGGGGGATGGGGGGCCAACGTCCTGACTTTC.

This sequence joins TRBV15 and TRBJ1-1; D not resolved. The CDR3 covers 13 residues. CDR1 is LNHNV and CDR2 is YYDKDF in the germline V gene (reference sequence). Trimming took 0 bases from V and 8 from J, leaving 10 bases between them. The CDR3: CATSREEGREAFF. DNA of the CDR3: TGTGCCACCAGCAGAGAAGAGGGTAGGGAAGCTTTCTTT.

V gene TRBV7-9 combines with J gene TRBJ2-7; TRBD1 matches at 7 bases. The CDR3 is 13 residues long. V shed 1 base and J 10 bases; nucleotides not matched to a gene: 7. From germline, CDR1 is SEHNR and CDR2 FQNEAQ (reference sequence). The CDR3 loop reads CASSLGGGVVQYF. The CDR3 DNA follows: TGTGCCAGCAGCTTAGGAGGGGGCGTCGTACAGTACTTC.